This T cell receptor (beta chain) was recorded in a study of cytomegalovirus exposure and HLA in healthy donors. PCR primers comprised 60 Vbeta and 13 Jbeta primers. Sequencing used immunoSEQ multiplex PCR; TCRdb keeps in-frame clones, though not all of them. Of about 180,000 clones detected, approximately 88% appear once; the ten largest clones hold roughly 1%. This clone has only a few counts. This CDR3 is also generated by other DNA sequences in the sample. This TCR was sampled from a man aged 25 to 40 in good health and CMV-seronegative. Sample: PBMCs.

This CDR3 is CASNRLADTGELFF. DNA for the CDR3: TGTGCCAGCAACCGACTAGCGGACACCGGGGAGCTGTTTTTT. The chain combines TRBV5-5 with TRBJ2-2; TRBD2 agrees at 9 bases. Germline V lookup: CDR1 SGHKS, CDR2 YYEKEE (reference sequence). The CDR3 consists of 14 residues. V was clipped by 6 bases and J by 3 bases; unmatched bases: 3.